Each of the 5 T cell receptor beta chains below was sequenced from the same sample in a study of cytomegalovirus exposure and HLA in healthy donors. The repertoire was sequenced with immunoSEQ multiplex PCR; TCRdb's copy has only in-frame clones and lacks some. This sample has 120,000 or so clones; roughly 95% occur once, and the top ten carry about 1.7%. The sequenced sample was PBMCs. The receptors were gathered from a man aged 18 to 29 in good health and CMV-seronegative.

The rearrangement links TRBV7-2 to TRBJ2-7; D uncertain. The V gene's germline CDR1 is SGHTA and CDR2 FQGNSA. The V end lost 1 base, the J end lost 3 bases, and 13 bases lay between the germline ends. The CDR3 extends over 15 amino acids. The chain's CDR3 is CASSLGAGILYEQYF. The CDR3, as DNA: TGTGCCAGCAGCTTAGGGGCAGGAATCCTCTACGAGCAGTACTTC.

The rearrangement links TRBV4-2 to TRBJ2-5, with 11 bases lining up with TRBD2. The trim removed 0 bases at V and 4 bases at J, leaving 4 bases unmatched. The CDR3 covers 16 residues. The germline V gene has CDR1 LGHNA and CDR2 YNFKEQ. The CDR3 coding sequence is TGTGCCAGCAGCCAAGATGACCTAGCGGGGGGAGAGACCCAGTACTTC. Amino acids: CASSQDDLAGGETQYF.

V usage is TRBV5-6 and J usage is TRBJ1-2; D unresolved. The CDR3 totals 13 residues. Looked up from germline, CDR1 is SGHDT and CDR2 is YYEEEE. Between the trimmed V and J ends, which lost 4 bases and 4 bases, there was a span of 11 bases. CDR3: CASSTPAVYGYTF. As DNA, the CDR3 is TGTGCCAGCAGCACCCCGGCGGTCTATGGCTACACCTTC.

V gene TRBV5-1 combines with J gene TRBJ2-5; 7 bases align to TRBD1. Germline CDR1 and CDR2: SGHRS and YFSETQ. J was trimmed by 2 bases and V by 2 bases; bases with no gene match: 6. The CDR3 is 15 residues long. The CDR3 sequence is CASSFRDRAQETQYF. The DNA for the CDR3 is TGCGCCAGCAGCTTCCGGGACAGAGCTCAAGAGACCCAGTACTTC.

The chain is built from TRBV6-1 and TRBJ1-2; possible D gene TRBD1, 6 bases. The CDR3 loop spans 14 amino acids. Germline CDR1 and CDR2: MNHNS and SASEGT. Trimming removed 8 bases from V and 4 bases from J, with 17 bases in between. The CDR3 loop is CASPAEGQLYGYTF. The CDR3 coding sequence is TGTGCCAGCCCCGCTGAAGGACAGCTCTATGGCTACACCTTC.